The 28 T cell receptor beta chains reported below all come from one sample, sequenced in a study of cytomegalovirus exposure and HLA in healthy donors. TCRdb keeps only in-frame clones here, not all; method: immunoSEQ multiplex PCR. The data hold about 170,000 clones, with around 92% observed a single time. The sample taken for sequencing was PBMCs. These receptors originate from a man between 18 and 29 years old in good health and CMV-seropositive.

A single count supports this clone. The CDR3 region has the DNA TGTGCCAGCCAGGGGGCTAGCGGGAGTCTTCGGCACGAGCAGTACTTC. Protein sequence: CASQGASGSLRHEQYF. The chain links TRBV7-9 to TRBJ2-7; 10 positions match TRBD2. Per germline, CDR1 SEHNR and CDR2 FQNEAQ (reference sequence). The CDR3 totals 16 residues. V lost 8 bases, J lost 5 bases, and 15 bases stayed unmatched.

The V gene is TRBV6-5, the J gene TRBJ2-1, with a possible D match to TRBD2 (5 bases). Germline CDR1 and CDR2: MNHEY and SVGAGI. The V and J ends lost 5 bases and 4 bases respectively, with 9 bases between them. CDR3 length equals 13 residues. The CDR3, as DNA: TGTGCCAGCAGTAGACTACTTTACAATGAGCAGTTCTTC. Its translation: CASSRLLYNEQFF.

This clone was seen only a few times. This rearrangement joins TRBV6-6 to TRBJ1-2; D is possibly TRBD1 (6 bases). This CDR3 contains 15 residues. The germline gives CDR1 MNHNY, CDR2 SVGAGI (reference sequence). Trimming stripped 2 bases from V and 3 bases from J, with 13 bases between. The CDR3 bases are TGTGCCAGCAGTTACGGGGGGGCGTCGGACTATGGCTACACCTTC. As protein: CASSYGGASDYGYTF.

This chain uses TRBV20-1 with TRBJ1-1, with a possible D match to TRBD1 (5 bases). The CDR3 loop spans 11 amino acids. Germline V gene lookup returns CDR1 DFQATT and CDR2 SNEGSKA (reference sequence). With 4 bases removed from V and 6 bases from J, the gap between germline ends came to 9 bases. The CDR3 bases are TGCAGTGCTAAGGACATGCCTGAAGCTTTCTTT. This translates into CSAKDMPEAFF.

V and J are TRBV28 and TRBJ2-6; D perhaps matches TRBD2 (5 bases). This CDR3 contains 18 residues. Germline V gene data show CDR1 as MDHEN and CDR2 as SYDVKM. Trimming stripped 6 bases from V and 0 bases from J, with 18 bases between. CDR3 bases: TGTGCCAGCAGCACGACACTTATGGGGAGCTCTGGGGCCAACGTCCTGACTTTC. Its protein is CASSTTLMGSSGANVLTF.

The chain joins TRBV19 to TRBJ2-2; TRBD2 might be the D (6 bases). The CDR3 has 15 amino acids. Trimming left V 5 bases short and J 7 bases short, with 17 bases between. Looked up from germline, CDR1 is LNHDA and CDR2 is SQIVND (reference sequence). The CDR3 sequence is CASSPPRRGGGELFF. CDR3 nucleotide sequence: TGTGCCAGTAGTCCCCCTCGGAGGGGCGGCGGGGAGCTGTTTTTT.

This clone was seen once. J is TRBJ2-7 and V is TRBV29-1; D gene ambiguous. The CDR3 consists of 12 residues. V shed 6 bases and J shed 2 bases, with 11 bases lying between them. Germline V CDR1 and CDR2: SQVTM, ANQGSEA. CDR3 region: CSVGSMTYEQYF. CDR3 in DNA: TGCAGCGTGGGCAGTATGACCTACGAGCAGTACTTC.

The chain couples TRBV6-1 to TRBJ1-1, with D tentatively TRBD1 (5 bases). Between the trimmed V and J ends, which lost 6 bases and 8 bases, there was a span of 19 bases. This CDR3 has 14 residues. CDR1 is MNHNS and CDR2 is SASEGT in the germline V gene. This CDR3 is CASSGQGGLGEAFF. The CDR3 DNA reads as TGTGCCAGCAGCGGCCAGGGAGGGCTCGGGGAAGCTTTCTTT.

The chain joins TRBV6-6 to TRBJ1-4, with TRBD1 as a possible D gene (6 bases). The CDR3 has 14 amino acids. CDR1 MNHNY and CDR2 SVGAGI come from the germline V gene (reference sequence). Trimming removed 6 bases from V and 0 bases from J, with 8 bases in between. DNA of the CDR3: TGTGCCAGCAGCCGACAGGCAACTAATGAAAAACTGTTTTTT. Its protein product is CASSRQATNEKLFF.

This chain joins TRBV21-1 and TRBJ1-1; the table's D call TRBD1 went unverified against the DNA. TRBV21-1 is shown as a pseudogene. The CDR3 is made up of 13 amino acids. This chain's CDR3 is CASSKVQGPEAFF. CDR3 DNA: TGTGCCAGCAGCAAAGTTCAGGGCCCTGAAGCTTTCTTT.

A few counts support this clone. V usage is TRBV7-9 and J usage is TRBJ2-7, with D hard to call. Germline CDR1 is SEHNR and CDR2 is FQNEAQ (reference sequence). This CDR3 spans 13 amino acids. Trimming took 5 bases from V and 4 from J, leaving 12 bases between them. The CDR3 DNA follows: TGTGCCAGCAGCCCTAACGTTGGTTACGAGCAGTACTTC. This sequence encodes CASSPNVGYEQYF. Filled out from reference TRBV7-9 and TRBJ2-7, the complete variable domain reads DTGVSQNPRHKITKRGQNVTFRCDPISEHNRLYWYRQTLGQGPEFLTYFQNEAQLEKSRLLSDRFSAERPKGSFSTLEIQRTEQGDSAMYLCASSPNVGYEQYFGPGTRLTVT.

V and J are TRBV7-9 and TRBJ1-4; possibly TRBD1 for D (6 bases). The CDR3 loop spans 13 amino acids. Germline lookup yields CDR1 SEHNR and CDR2 FQNEAQ (reference sequence). V was trimmed by 4 bases and J by 6 bases, leaving 9 bases between them. CDR3 DNA: TGTGCCAGCAGCTCGGACAGCTATGAAAAACTGTTTTTT. Its protein product is CASSSDSYEKLFF.

The chain combines TRBV4-1 with TRBJ1-1; perhaps TRBD1 as D (5 bases). CDR3 length: 15 residues. Germline V gives CDR1 MGHRA, CDR2 YSYEKL. V was cut by 3 bases and J by 1 base, with 12 bases left in between. Written as DNA, the CDR3 is TGCGCCAGCAGCCATAGCCTCAGGGCGAACACTGAAGCTTTCTTT. This sequence encodes CASSHSLRANTEAFF.

The chain employs TRBV5-1 and TRBJ2-7; TRBD1 might be the D (5 bases). CDR3 length: 15 amino acids. Trimming removed 0 bases from V and 0 bases from J, with 10 bases in between. Per the germline V gene, CDR1 is SGHRS and CDR2 is YFSETQ. CDR3 nucleotides: TGCGCCAGCAGCTTGGCCCGAGGACACTCCTACGAGCAGTACTTC. It is translated as CASSLARGHSYEQYF.

The chain links TRBV7-9 to TRBJ1-3; maybe TRBD1 (6 bases). The CDR3 is made up of 13 amino acids. Germline CDR1 reads SEHNR; CDR2 reads FQNEAQ (reference sequence). V lost 5 bases, J lost 7 bases, and 12 bases lay in between. The CDR3 reads CASSHGQGNTIYF. CDR3 nucleotides: TGTGCCAGCAGCCACGGTCAGGGGAACACCATATATTTT.

The V and J genes are TRBV7-9 and TRBJ1-5; 7 nucleotides align to TRBD1. The CDR3 contains 14 residues. Germline assignment: CDR1 SEHNR and CDR2 FQNEAQ (reference sequence). With V trimmed by 3 bases and J by 3 bases, 2 bases remained unmatched. CDR3 nucleotides: TGTGCCAGCAGCTTCGGGACAGCCAATCAGCCCCAGCATTTT. The encoded protein is CASSFGTANQPQHF.

The J gene is TRBJ1-1, the V gene TRBV7-3; D possibly corresponds to TRBD1 (6 bases). Trimming took 1 base from V and 5 from J, leaving 11 bases between them. Germline loops: CDR1 SGHTA, CDR2 FQGTGA. The CDR3 is made up of 14 amino acids. CDR3 in DNA: TGTGCCAGCAGCTTAAGGAGGGGGGGAACTGAAGCTTTCTTT. Its translation is CASSLRRGGTEAFF.

The CDR3 loop reads CASSRDRVGGYTF. The CDR3 nucleotides read TGTGCCAGCAGCCGTGACAGGGTAGGAGGCTACACCTTC. V is TRBV5-4 and J is TRBJ1-2, with 7 positions matching TRBD1. This CDR3 region has 13 residues. J was trimmed by 8 bases and V by 4 bases; bases with no gene match: 8. The germline V gene encodes CDR1 SGHNT and CDR2 YYREEE (reference sequence). The variable domain in full, with the rest retrieved from reference TRBV5-4 and TRBJ1-2, is ETGVTQSPTHLIKTRGQQVTLRCSSQSGHNTVSWYQQALGQGPQFIFQYYREEENGRGNFPPRFSGLQFPNYSSELNVNALELDDSALYLCASSRDRVGGYTFGSGTRLTVV.

V usage is TRBV30 and J usage is TRBJ1-5, with 7 nucleotides matching TRBD1. The germline CDR1 and CDR2 sequences are GTSNPN and SVGIG (reference sequence). V was pared by 2 bases and J by 2 bases, with 3 bases of the junction left unmatched. The CDR3 loop spans 14 amino acids. The CDR3: CAWSRGHGNQPQHF. The CDR3 DNA reads as TGTGCCTGGAGTAGGGGGCACGGCAATCAGCCCCAGCATTTT.

This rearrangement joins TRBV6-1 to TRBJ1-1; D is undetermined. Germline CDR1 MNHNS, CDR2 SASEGT. The CDR3 is 13 amino acids. The ends were cut back, 10 bases at V and 4 bases at J, with 16 bases in the middle. The CDR3 sequence: CAIRHMEPTEAFF. CDR3 DNA: TGTGCCATACGGCATATGGAGCCCACTGAAGCTTTCTTT.

The rearrangement joins TRBV5-1 to TRBJ2-7; 11 bases are a match to TRBD1. The CDR3 runs 14 residues. CDR1 is SGHRS, CDR2 YFSETQ, per germline. The V and J ends lost 2 bases and 3 bases, in that order; junction bases with no gene match: 1. The CDR3 coding sequence is TGCGCCAGCAGCTTTGGGACAGGGGGCTACGAGCAGTACTTC. Protein: CASSFGTGGYEQYF. Based on the CDR3 plus reference TRBV5-1 and TRBJ2-7, the full variable domain is KAGVTQTPRYLIKTRGQQVTLSCSPISGHRSVSWYQQTPGQGLQFLFEYFSETQRNKGNFPGRFSGRQFSNSRSEMNVSTLELGDSALYLCASSFGTGGYEQYFGPGTRLTVT.

On this clone: At one of its ends the junction is not consistent with the germline gene, which may arise from a read error. The chain combines TRBV7-7 with TRBJ2-3; 10 nucleotides agree with TRBD2. Per the germline V gene, CDR1 is SSHAT and CDR2 is FNYEAQ (reference sequence). The CDR3 totals 15 residues. For the CDR3, the DNA is TGTGCTAGCAGCCTAGCGGGAGCTAGCACAGATACGCAGTATTTT. This encodes CASSLAGASTDTQYF.

The rearrangement joins TRBV4-2 to TRBJ2-1; 11 bases agree with TRBD2. V lost 6 bases and J lost 10; bases outside the gene matches: 5. CDR1 is LGHNA, CDR2 YNFKEQ, per germline. This CDR3 contains 13 residues. CDR3 bases: TGTGCCAGCAGTAAACTAGCGGGAGTCGAGCAGTTCTTC. Translation: CASSKLAGVEQFF.

The rearrangement links TRBV5-6 to TRBJ2-7; no clear D gene. Trimming took 5 bases from V and 2 from J, leaving 11 bases between them. CDR3 length equals 13 residues. Per the germline V gene, CDR1 is SGHDT and CDR2 is YYEEEE. The CDR3 spells CASRFGVAYEQYF. The CDR3 DNA reads TGTGCCAGCAGATTCGGAGTGGCCTACGAGCAGTACTTC.

The chain couples TRBV27 to TRBJ2-3; TRBD2 matches 13 bases. The CDR3 is 19 amino acids. J was trimmed by 4 bases and V by 2 bases; bases with no gene match: 12. Germline CDR1 reads MNHEY; CDR2 reads SMNVEV (reference sequence). The CDR3 region has the DNA TGTGCCAGCAGTTTAAGGGCCTTAAGGACTAGCGGGAGCCCAGATACGCAGTATTTT. Protein: CASSLRALRTSGSPDTQYF.

This clone was seen a few times. This chain connects TRBV7-8 to TRBJ2-5; 10 bases are a match to TRBD2. V shed 9 bases and J 1 base; nucleotides not matched to a gene: 2. Germline V CDR1 and CDR2: SGHVS, FQNEAQ. The CDR3 totals 13 residues. The CDR3 spells CASRLAGQETQYF. In DNA form, the CDR3 reads TGTGCCAGTCGACTAGCGGGCCAAGAGACCCAGTACTTC.

The chain joins TRBV5-1 to TRBJ2-7, with 16 bases lining up with TRBD2. Germline V gene lookup returns CDR1 SGHRS and CDR2 YFSETQ. The V gene end was trimmed by 0 bases and the J gene end by 5 bases; junction bases not matched to a gene: 8. The CDR3 extends over 18 amino acids. CDR3: CASSLGGLAGGLSNEQYF. CDR3 in DNA: TGCGCCAGCAGCTTGGGGGGACTAGCGGGAGGGCTTTCGAACGAGCAGTACTTC. Filled out from reference TRBV5-1 and TRBJ2-7, the complete variable domain reads KAGVTQTPRYLIKTRGQQVTLSCSPISGHRSVSWYQQTPGQGLQFLFEYFSETQRNKGNFPGRFSGRQFSNSRSEMNVSTLELGDSALYLCASSLGGLAGGLSNEQYFGPGTRLTVT.

The chain employs TRBV29-1 and TRBJ2-1; D is possibly TRBD1 (6 bases). The CDR3 extends over 14 amino acids. Looked up from germline, CDR1 is SQVTM and CDR2 is ANQGSEA. Trimming removed 1 base from V and 3 bases from J, with 10 bases in between. The CDR3 loop reads CSVEGGQLYNEQFF. CDR3 nucleotides: TGCAGCGTTGAAGGGGGACAACTCTACAATGAGCAGTTCTTC.